These 19 T cell receptor beta chains share one sample of origin, sequenced in a study of post-analysis software for immune sequencing data. Antigens for these TCRs are unknown. The authors incorporated unique molecular identifiers into the TCR beta cDNA libraries. One entry per CDR3 protein results from TCRdb running MiXCR on the PCR reads. The sample has fewer than 550,000 distinct CDR3 sequences; approximately 31% are singletons. Findings and caveats of the study: Patients showed TRBV5-6, TRBV5-1 and TRBV20-1 among about five TRBV segments more frequent than in controls.

Sequenced: blood. The receptors were gathered from a girl under 18 with multiple sclerosis.

CDR3 amino acids: CASQQGAGEKLFF. The CDR3 nucleotides read TGTGCCAGCCAACAGGGGGCAGGTGAAAAACTGTTTTTT. The gene calls are TRBV7-3 and TRBJ1-4; 9 bases fit TRBD1. Losses at the gene ends were 8 bases for V and 7 bases for J; bases not matched to a gene: 5. This CDR3 comprises 13 residues. In germline, CDR1 is SGHTA, CDR2 FQGTGA.

This clonotype was recorded at least ten times. This chain uses TRBV29-1 with TRBJ2-5; D is unresolved. From germline, CDR1 is SQVTM and CDR2 ANQGSEA. The CDR3 has 13 amino acids. Trimming removed 5 bases at V and 1 base at J, with 11 bases between. CDR3 sequence: CSVQPQSQETQYF. In DNA form, the CDR3 reads TGCAGCGTTCAGCCACAGTCCCAAGAGACCCAGTACTTC.

This clonotype has a handful of counts. The chain joins TRBV5-1 to TRBJ2-7; D is possibly TRBD1 (7 bases). The CDR3 runs to 16 residues. Germline CDR1 reads SGHRS; CDR2 reads YFSETQ. V lost 0 bases, J lost 0 bases, and 13 bases lay in between. The CDR3 DNA is TGCGCCAGCAGCTTGGCCGGGGGACAGAACTCCTACGAGCAGTACTTC. Protein: CASSLAGGQNSYEQYF.

The CDR3, as DNA: TGTGCCAGCATTCGTCAACCCGGCAGCCGATGGGTGTATGGCTACACCTTC. It encodes CASIRQPGSRWVYGYTF. This chain links TRBV6-1 with TRBJ1-2, with unresolved D. The CDR3 sequence is 17 residues long. CDR1 is MNHNS and CDR2 is SASEGT in the germline V gene. Trimming cost V 7 bases and J 5 bases, with 26 bases left between them.

This clonotype was observed a few times. This chain connects TRBV5-1 to TRBJ2-5, with TRBD2 as a possible D gene (7 bases). The V and J ends lost 6 bases and 4 bases respectively, with 22 bases between them. Germline assignment: CDR1 SGHRS and CDR2 YFSETQ. This CDR3 region has 16 residues. DNA of the CDR3: TGCGCCAGCAATGCCTTCCTCGGGGGGCCGGGAGAGACCCAGTACTTC. It specifies CASNAFLGGPGETQYF.

This clonotype has more than one count but fewer than ten. The gene calls are TRBV20-1 and TRBJ2-3; 9 bases align to TRBD1. The CDR3 loop spans 15 amino acids. Per germline, CDR1 DFQATT and CDR2 SNEGSKA (reference sequence). V shed 2 bases, J shed 6 bases, and the junction held 9 bases outside the gene matches. The CDR3 region is CSARRGQGFFDTQYF. The CDR3 DNA follows: TGCAGTGCTAGAAGAGGACAGGGGTTTTTTGATACGCAGTATTTT.

On this clonotype: Germline and junction disagree at one end, which may indicate a read error. The genes are TRBV10-1 and TRBJ2-2; D is possibly TRBD1 (6 bases). The CDR3 runs to 16 residues. CDR1 is WNHNN and CDR2 is SYGVQD in the germline V gene (reference sequence). This chain's CDR3 is CASSDSGTSNTGERFF. For the CDR3, the DNA is TGCGCCAGCAGTGACTCCGGGACATCGAACACCGGGGAGCGGTTTTTT.

The V gene is TRBV5-1, the J gene TRBJ2-5; no firm D call. The CDR3 sequence is 12 residues long. Per the germline V gene, CDR1 is SGHRS and CDR2 is YFSETQ. The V end lost 4 bases, the J end lost 3 bases, and 7 bases lay between the germline ends. CDR3 region: CASSGAKETQYF. The CDR3, as DNA: TGCGCCAGCAGCGGCGCTAAAGAGACCCAGTACTTC.

CDR3 residues: CASSMSGSSYQPQHF. The CDR3 nucleotides are TGTGCCAGTAGTATGTCCGGGTCCTCTTATCAGCCCCAGCATTTT. The rearrangement joins TRBV19 to TRBJ1-5; D is unclear. The CDR3 extends over 15 amino acids. The V gene's germline CDR1 is LNHDA and CDR2 SQIVND (reference sequence). Trimming removed 3 bases at V and 5 bases at J, with 14 bases between.

As concerns this clonotype: A junction boundary mismatches the germline segment, possibly from a read error. For the CDR3, the DNA is TGCGCCAGCAGCTTTACGGGGGGGTCTTACAATAAGCAGTTCTTC. This encodes CASSFTGGSYNKQFF. This chain joins TRBV5-1 and TRBJ2-1; TRBD2 matches at 8 bases. Germline assignment: CDR1 SGHRS and CDR2 YFSETQ. There are 15 residues in the CDR3.

This clonotype was seen a handful of times. The V call is TRBV13, the J call TRBJ2-5; perhaps TRBD1 as D (6 bases). The CDR3 totals 16 residues. Per the germline V gene, CDR1 is PRHDT and CDR2 is FYEKMQ (reference sequence). V dropped 1 base and J dropped 1 base, with 13 bases sitting between them. The CDR3 here is CASSLEAWGPQETQYF. CDR3 bases: TGTGCCAGCAGCTTAGAGGCTTGGGGGCCCCAAGAGACCCAGTACTTC.

This sequence joins TRBV6-5 and TRBJ2-1, with 14 bases identical to TRBD2. CDR3 length: 20 amino acids. V lost 0 bases and J lost 0; bases outside the gene matches: 7. Germline loops: CDR1 MNHEY, CDR2 SVGAGI. The CDR3 DNA follows: TGTGCCAGCAGTTACTCCCCGGGACTAGCGGGGGTCAGCTCCTACAATGAGCAGTTCTTC. Translated, it gives CASSYSPGLAGVSSYNEQFF.

This clonotype has a handful of counts. The chain carries TRBV9 and TRBJ1-2; D remains unclear. Germline values: CDR1 SGDLS, CDR2 YYNGEE. V was trimmed by 0 bases and J by 3 bases, leaving 3 bases between them. The CDR3 length is 12 residues. DNA of the CDR3: TGTGCCAGCAGCGTAGATGACTATGGCTACACCTTC. The encoded protein is CASSVDDYGYTF.

The table lists this clonotype with many counts. The V and J genes are TRBV20-1 and TRBJ2-1, with unresolved D. Germline CDR1 and CDR2: DFQATT and SNEGSKA (reference sequence). Trimming shortened V by 0 bases and J by 10 bases, and 7 bases separated the two germline ends. The CDR3 consists of 11 residues. CDR3 amino acids: CSARESTEQFF. CDR3 DNA: TGCAGTGCTAGAGAGTCTACCGAGCAGTTCTTC.

This clonotype showed up many times. The chain links TRBV6-4 to TRBJ2-2; perhaps D is TRBD1 or TRBD2 (5 bases each). Looked up from germline, CDR1 is MRHNA and CDR2 is SNTAGT. The germline V and J ends were trimmed by 4 bases and 0 bases, with 12 bases remaining between them. This CDR3 spans 16 amino acids. The CDR3 protein is CASSAPGASNTGELFF. CDR3 DNA sequence: TGTGCCAGCAGTGCCCCCGGGGCGTCGAACACCGGGGAGCTGTTTTTT.

V is TRBV18 and J is TRBJ2-1; 10 bases are shared with TRBD2. Per germline, CDR1 KGHSH and CDR2 LQKENI. J lost 7 bases, V lost 0 bases, and 3 bases had no gene match. The CDR3 runs to 15 residues. CDR3 bases: TGTGCCAGCTCACCACCGAGCGGGGGGGTGAATGAGCAGTTCTTC. It codes for CASSPPSGGVNEQFF.

V and J are TRBV6-6 and TRBJ2-7, with 7 bases fitting TRBD1. The CDR3 consists of 16 residues. Germline assignment: CDR1 MNHNY and CDR2 SVGAGI (reference sequence). With V trimmed by 0 bases and J by 3 bases, 8 bases remained unmatched. CDR3 nucleotides: TGTGCCAGCAGTTACTCTTCCGGGACAGCGAACTACGAGCAGTACTTC. Translating gives CASSYSSGTANYEQYF.

A word on this clonotype: A read error may produce the germline difference seen at one junction end. The gene calls are TRBV7-2 and TRBJ2-5, with D maybe TRBD2 (5 bases). This CDR3 comprises 12 residues. Germline V gene data show CDR1 as SGHTA and CDR2 as FQGNSA. The CDR3 DNA sequence: TGTGCCAGCAGCTCCGGTTGGGAGACCCGGTACTTC. Amino acids: CASSSGWETRYF.

The V gene is TRBV2, the J gene TRBJ2-7, with D perhaps assigned TRBD1 or TRBD2 (5 bases each). The V end was cut by 6 bases, the J end by 4 bases, with 16 bases between. The CDR3 length is 14 residues. Germline values: CDR1 SNHLY, CDR2 FYNNEI. The CDR3 DNA is TGTGCCAGCAGCAGGGACCAAACGGAATACGAGCAGTACTTC. Protein sequence: CASSRDQTEYEQYF.